The source of this TCR beta chain is a study of T-cell memory formation after mild COVID-19. Germline-derived CDR1 and CDR2 are MGHRA and YSYEKL. This CDR3 has 17 residues. V was trimmed by 0 bases and J by 2 bases, leaving 16 bases between them. Each CDR3 protein is one row after TCRdb ran MiXCR on the 5' RACE reads. This table has roughly 150,000 distinct CDR3 sequences, approximately 25% appearing once. This clonotype was recorded a few times. The receptor was isolated from an adult woman who had mild COVID-19 (a few samples of this study predate the infection). Cell type and time point are not known. Sequenced: PBMCs or a T cell subset sorted from them (not recorded which). The genes are TRBV4-1 and TRBJ2-5; D is perhaps TRBD1 (6 bases). CDR3 bases: TGCGCCAGCAGCCAAGATTTGCAGGGGAGCAAGCAAGAGACCCAGTACTTC. Amino acids: CASSQDLQGSKQETQYF.